This paragraph covers one T cell receptor (beta chain) sequence. The sample originates from a study of blood T cell repertoires in COVID-19. Study at large: The United States, Italy and Spain provided the acute and convalescent COVID-19 samples.

Deletions cut 5 bases from V and 1 base from J, with 18 bases between. From germline, CDR1 is PRHDT and CDR2 FYEKMQ (reference sequence). The CDR3 length is 16 residues. Source study methods: How many nucleated cells were present was estimated from reference gene primer amplification. Produced via immunoSEQ multiplex PCR; TCRdb's table is partial and in-frame only. Clonal size and the V and J genes are those of that table, whereas D and trimming came from the DNA. The sample consists of about 74,000 clones, 90% of them appearing once. The sequence was obtained from a human donor in a cohort sampled during active COVID-19. V and J are TRBV13 and TRBJ2-7; D is perhaps TRBD1 (6 bases). Input material: peripheral blood. CDR3 DNA sequence: TGTGCCAGCAGCCCCCCCGATCGGGACAAGTCCTACGAGCAGTACTTC. It translates to CASSPPDRDKSYEQYF.